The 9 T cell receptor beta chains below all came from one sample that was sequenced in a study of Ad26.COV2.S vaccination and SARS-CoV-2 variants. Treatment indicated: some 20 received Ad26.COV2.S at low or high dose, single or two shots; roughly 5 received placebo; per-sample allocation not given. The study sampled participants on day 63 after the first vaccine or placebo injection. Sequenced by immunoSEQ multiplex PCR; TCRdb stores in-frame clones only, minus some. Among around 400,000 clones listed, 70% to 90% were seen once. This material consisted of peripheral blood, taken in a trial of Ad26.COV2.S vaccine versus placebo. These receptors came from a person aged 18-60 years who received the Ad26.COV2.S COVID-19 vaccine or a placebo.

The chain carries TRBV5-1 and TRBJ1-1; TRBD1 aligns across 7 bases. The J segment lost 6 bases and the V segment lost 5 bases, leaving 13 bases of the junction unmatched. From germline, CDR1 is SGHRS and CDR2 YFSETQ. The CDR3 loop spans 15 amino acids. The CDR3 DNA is TGCGCCAGCAGTGGCGGGACAGTCAATCTCGCTGAAGCTTTCTTT. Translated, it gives CASSGGTVNLAEAFF. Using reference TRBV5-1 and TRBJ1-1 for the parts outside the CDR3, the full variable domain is KAGVTQTPRYLIKTRGQQVTLSCSPISGHRSVSWYQQTPGQGLQFLFEYFSETQRNKGNFPGRFSGRQFSNSRSEMNVSTLELGDSALYLCASSGGTVNLAEAFFGQGTRLTVV.

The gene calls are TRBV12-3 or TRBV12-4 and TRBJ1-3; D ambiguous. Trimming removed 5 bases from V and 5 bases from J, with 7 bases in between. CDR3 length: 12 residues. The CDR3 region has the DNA TGTGCCAGCAGTCAGAGTCGAAACACCATATATTTT. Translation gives CASSQSRNTIYF.

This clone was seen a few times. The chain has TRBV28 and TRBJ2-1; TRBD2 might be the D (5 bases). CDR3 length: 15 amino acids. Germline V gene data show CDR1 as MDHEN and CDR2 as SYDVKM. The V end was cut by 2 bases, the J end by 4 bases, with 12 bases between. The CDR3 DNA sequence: TGTGCCAGCAGTTTAGATCGGCGGGCTTACAATGAGCAGTTCTTC. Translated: CASSLDRRAYNEQFF.

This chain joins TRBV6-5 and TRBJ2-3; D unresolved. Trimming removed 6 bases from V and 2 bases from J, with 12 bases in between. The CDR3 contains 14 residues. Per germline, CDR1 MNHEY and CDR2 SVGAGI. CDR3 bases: TGTGCCAGCAGCCCCGACGCTACCACAGATACGCAGTATTTT. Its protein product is CASSPDATTDTQYF.

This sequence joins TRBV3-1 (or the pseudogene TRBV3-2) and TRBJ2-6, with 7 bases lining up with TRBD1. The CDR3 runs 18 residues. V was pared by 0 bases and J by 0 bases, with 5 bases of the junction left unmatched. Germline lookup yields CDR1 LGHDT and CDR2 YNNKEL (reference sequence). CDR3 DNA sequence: TGTGCCAGCAGCCAAGACCGGGACAGTCTCTCTGGGGCCAACGTCCTGACTTTC. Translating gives CASSQDRDSLSGANVLTF.

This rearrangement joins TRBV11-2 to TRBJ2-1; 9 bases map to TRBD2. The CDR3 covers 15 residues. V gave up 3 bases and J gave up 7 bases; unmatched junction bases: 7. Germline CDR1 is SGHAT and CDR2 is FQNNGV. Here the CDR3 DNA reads TGTGCCAGCAGCTTTAGCGGGAGAGGGGCTAATGAGCAGTTCTTC. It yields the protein CASSFSGRGANEQFF.

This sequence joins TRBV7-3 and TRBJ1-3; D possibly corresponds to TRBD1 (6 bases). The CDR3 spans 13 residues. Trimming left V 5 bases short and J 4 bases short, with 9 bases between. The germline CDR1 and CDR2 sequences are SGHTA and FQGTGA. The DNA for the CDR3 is TGTGCCAGCAGCAAAGGGACAGGAAACACCATATATTTT. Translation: CASSKGTGNTIYF. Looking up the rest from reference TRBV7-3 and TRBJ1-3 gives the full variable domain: GAGVSQTPSNKVTEKGKYVELRCDPISGHTALYWYRQSLGQGPEFLIYFQGTGAADDSGLPNDRFFAVRPEGSVSTLKIQRTERGDSAVYLCASSKGTGNTIYFGEGSWLTVV.

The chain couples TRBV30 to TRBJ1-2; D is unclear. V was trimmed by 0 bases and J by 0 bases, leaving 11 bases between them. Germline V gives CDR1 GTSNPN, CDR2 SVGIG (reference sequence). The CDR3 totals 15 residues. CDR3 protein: CAWSVIRGANYGYTF. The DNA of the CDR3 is TGTGCCTGGAGTGTGATACGGGGAGCTAACTATGGCTACACCTTC. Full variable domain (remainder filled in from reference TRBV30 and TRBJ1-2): SQTIHQWPATLVQPVGSPLSLECTVEGTSNPNLYWYRQAAGRGLQLLFYSVGIGQISSEVPQNLSASRPQDRQFILSSKKLLLSDSGFYLCAWSVIRGANYGYTFGSGTRLTVV.

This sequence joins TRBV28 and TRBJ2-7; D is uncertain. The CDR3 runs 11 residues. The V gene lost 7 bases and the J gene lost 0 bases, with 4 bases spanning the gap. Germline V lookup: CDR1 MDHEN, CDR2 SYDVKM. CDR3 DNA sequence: TGTGCCAGCACCACCTCCTACGAGCAGTACTTC. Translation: CASTTSYEQYF.